The sequence of this TCR beta chain was determined in a study of blood T cells in healthy people across ages. A second about 7 to 12 cycle PCR used barcoded and J-beta primers. TCRdb used MiXCR to reprocess the 5' RACE reads, holding one entry per CDR3 protein. The sample contains approximately 1,000,000 distinct CDR3 sequences, 35% to 40% of which appear only once. Trimming took 4 bases from V and 5 from J, leaving 17 bases between them. Germline CDR1 and CDR2: SGHRS and YFSETQ. The length of the CDR3 is 15 residues. Whole-study findings and limits: Across the age range, TCR beta diversity per million T cells fell in a roughly linear way.

This clonotype was observed a handful of times. What it binds is not known. The sample consisted of blood. The TCR originated in a man between 18 and 29 years old in good health. The rearrangement joins TRBV5-1 to TRBJ2-3, with D uncertain. The CDR3 here is CASSPERQVRDTQYF. The CDR3, as DNA: TGCGCCAGCAGCCCTGAACGTCAGGTCAGAGATACGCAGTATTTT.